The 22 T cell receptor beta chains reported below all come from one sample, sequenced in a study of PD-1 blockade in classical Hodgkin lymphoma. Time point defined: cycle 4 day 1 (C4D1), after less than 7 weeks of nivolumab. Relapses following autologous stem cell transplantation were seen in all patients, with brentuximab vedotin exposure varying. Assay used: immunoSEQ multiplex PCR; TCRdb lists only in-frame clones, some missing. The table lists tens of thousands of clones, approximately 80% of them singletons. The sequenced sample was peripheral blood mononuclear cells (PBMCs), obtained before the fourth cycle of nivolumab. These TCRs come from a human donor with classical Hodgkin lymphoma.

The chain links TRBV7-2 to TRBJ1-6, with D uncertain. V dropped 1 base and J dropped 10 bases, with 5 bases sitting between them. Germline V CDR1 and CDR2: SGHTA, FQGNSA. The CDR3 contains 12 residues. CDR3 protein: CASSLGSSPLHF. CDR3 in DNA: TGTGCCAGCAGCTTAGGATCGTCACCCCTCCACTTT.

The chain carries TRBV19 and TRBJ2-4; 15 bases match TRBD2. CDR3 size: 17 residues. Germline values: CDR1 LNHDA, CDR2 SQIVND (reference sequence). J gave up 6 bases and V 3 bases, and 6 bases lay outside the gene matches. This CDR3 reads CASSIGLAGGPGNIQYF. CDR3 DNA: TGTGCCAGTAGTATCGGACTAGCGGGGGGGCCGGGAAACATTCAGTACTTC.

The sample holds a few counts of this clone. This chain connects TRBV29-1 to TRBJ2-1, with 7 positions matching TRBD2. This CDR3 contains 14 residues. The germline V gene has CDR1 SQVTM and CDR2 ANQGSEA. With V trimmed by 3 bases and J by 3 bases, 5 bases remained unmatched. CDR3 in amino acids: CSVDQAGLYNEQFF. DNA for the CDR3: TGCAGCGTTGACCAAGCGGGGCTCTACAATGAGCAGTTCTTC.

The genes are TRBV28 and TRBJ2-5, with a weak D call TRBD1 (7 bases). Germline V gene sequence: CDR1 MDHEN, CDR2 SYDVKM. V was trimmed by 4 bases and J by 5 bases, leaving 29 bases between them. This CDR3 has 19 residues. The CDR3 loop reads CASSSTRAGGIGAKETQYF. The DNA of the CDR3 is TGTGCCAGCAGTTCAACCCGCGCAGGGGGGATCGGGGCCAAGGAGACCCAGTACTTC.

The V gene is TRBV10-3, the J gene TRBJ1-2; tentatively, D is TRBD1 (6 bases). The length of the CDR3 is 13 residues. Between the trimmed V and J ends, which lost 3 bases and 8 bases, there was a span of 13 bases. The V gene's germline CDR1 is ENHRY and CDR2 SYGVKD. CDR3: CAISEPGARGYTF. In nucleotides, the CDR3 is TGTGCCATCAGTGAACCGGGGGCTAGAGGCTACACCTTC.

V is TRBV5-1 and J is TRBJ1-2; 9 positions match TRBD1. The germline V gene has CDR1 SGHRS and CDR2 YFSETQ. The CDR3 spans 13 residues. V shed 3 bases, J shed 7 bases, and the junction held 4 bases outside the gene matches. The CDR3 loop reads CASSSGQGLGYTF. CDR3 nucleotides: TGCGCCAGCAGCTCGGGACAGGGTCTTGGCTACACCTTC.

The gene calls are TRBV30 and TRBJ2-2; possibly TRBD1 for D (6 bases). Germline-derived CDR1 and CDR2 are GTSNPN and SVGIG (reference sequence). The CDR3 totals 13 residues. V was shortened by 5 bases and J by 9 bases, with 16 bases between the two germline ends. The CDR3 region is CAWLDRFHRELFF. CDR3 in DNA: TGTGCCTGGTTAGACAGGTTTCACCGGGAGCTGTTTTTT. The full variable domain, with the rest looked up from reference TRBV30 and TRBJ2-2, is SQTIHQWPATLVQPVGSPLSLECTVEGTSNPNLYWYRQAAGRGLQLLFYSVGIGQISSEVPQNLSASRPQDRQFILSSKKLLLSDSGFYLCAWLDRFHRELFFGEGSRLTVL.

The J gene is TRBJ2-7, the V gene TRBV5-4; D perhaps matches TRBD2 (6 bases). Germline values: CDR1 SGHNT, CDR2 YYREEE (reference sequence). V was clipped by 4 bases and J by 1 base, with 9 bases between them. The CDR3 totals 13 residues. The CDR3 DNA reads TGTGCCAGCAGCGGAGGGACTTCCTACGAGCAGTACTTC. Amino acids: CASSGGTSYEQYF.

The chain uses TRBV9 and TRBJ2-7, with D maybe TRBD2 (5 bases). The CDR3 is made up of 13 amino acids. Per germline, CDR1 SGDLS and CDR2 YYNGEE. V lost 0 bases, J lost 6 bases, and 10 bases lay in between. The CDR3 protein is CASSVDDYTEQYF. The CDR3 DNA sequence: TGTGCCAGCAGCGTAGACGACTACACCGAGCAGTACTTC.

The V and J genes are TRBV4-2 and TRBJ2-1, with 10 nucleotides matching TRBD2. The V gene's germline CDR1 is LGHNA and CDR2 YNFKEQ. The CDR3 totals 20 residues. J was trimmed by 0 bases and V by 2 bases; bases with no gene match: 13. CDR3 region: CASSQRGVAGGPSSYNEQFF. The DNA for the CDR3 is TGTGCCAGCAGCCAAAGGGGGGTAGCGGGAGGCCCAAGCTCCTACAATGAGCAGTTCTTC.

The count of this clone is one. The chain couples TRBV7-8 to TRBJ2-5; 11 nucleotides align to TRBD2. Germline CDR1 SGHVS, CDR2 FQNEAQ. With 2 bases clipped from V and 5 bases from J, the junction kept 4 bases outside the gene matches. CDR3 length: 15 amino acids. In DNA form, the CDR3 reads TGTGCCAGCAGCTTACTACCTAGCGGGGGGGAGACCCAGTACTTC. It encodes CASSLLPSGGETQYF.

The chain has TRBV6-5 and TRBJ2-1; possibly TRBD1 for D (6 bases). Germline CDR1 reads MNHEY; CDR2 reads SVGAGI. The CDR3 loop spans 15 amino acids. V was shortened by 0 bases and J by 10 bases, with 16 bases between the two germline ends. CDR3 in amino acids: CASSYSGAPQDEQFF. The CDR3 nucleotides are TGTGCCAGCAGTTACTCGGGGGCCCCACAAGACGAGCAGTTCTTC.

The CDR3 loop reads CASSLTQGQLTEAFF. CDR3 DNA: TGCGCCAGCAGCCTTACCCAGGGGCAGTTGACTGAAGCTTTCTTT. V is TRBV4-1 and J is TRBJ1-1, with TRBD1 as a possible D gene (6 bases). The CDR3 sequence is 15 residues long. Germline lookup yields CDR1 MGHRA and CDR2 YSYEKL. The ends were cut back, 4 bases at V and 5 bases at J, with 17 bases in the middle.

The rearrangement joins TRBV7-2 to TRBJ2-2, with a possible D match to TRBD1 (5 bases). The CDR3 covers 14 residues. The V end was cut by 3 bases, the J end by 5 bases, with 10 bases between. CDR1 and CDR2 (germline): SGHTA, FQGNSA. This CDR3 reads CASSFQGTTGELFF. CDR3 DNA: TGTGCCAGCAGCTTTCAGGGCACGACCGGGGAGCTGTTTTTT.

This chain links TRBV5-4 with TRBJ1-5; D is perhaps TRBD1 (5 bases). The CDR3 has 16 amino acids. V gave up 5 bases and J gave up 6 bases, with 21 bases separating them. Germline CDR1 SGHNT, CDR2 YYREEE (reference sequence). The DNA of the CDR3 is TGTGCCAGCAGTAATTTCGGGAGGGGTGGATTTCAGCCCCAGCATTTT. It yields the protein CASSNFGRGGFQPQHF.

This clone was seen a handful of times. J is TRBJ2-7 and V is TRBV30; the D gene is possibly TRBD1 (5 bases). Trimming left V 5 bases short and J 0 bases short, with 11 bases between. Germline values: CDR1 GTSNPN, CDR2 SVGIG (reference sequence). The length of the CDR3 is 13 residues. Here the CDR3 reads CAWAPGPSYEQYF. CDR3 DNA sequence: TGTGCCTGGGCCCCAGGGCCCTCCTACGAGCAGTACTTC.

J is TRBJ2-3 and V is TRBV7-2, with 10 bases that match TRBD2. Losses at the gene ends were 5 bases for V and 4 bases for J; bases not matched to a gene: 9. Germline V lookup: CDR1 SGHTA, CDR2 FQGNSA. CDR3 length: 16 amino acids. This CDR3 is CASSPSGGASADTQYF. The CDR3 DNA reads TGTGCCAGCAGCCCAAGCGGGGGGGCTTCGGCAGATACGCAGTATTTT. Complete variable domain (other parts from reference TRBV7-2 and TRBJ2-3): GAGVSQSPSNKVTEKGKDVELRCDPISGHTALYWYRQSLGQGLEFLIYFQGNSAPDKSGLPSDRFSAERTGGSVSTLTIQRTQQEDSAVYLCASSPSGGASADTQYFGPGTRLTVL.

This chain links TRBV19 with TRBJ2-1; 12 nucleotides line up with TRBD2. In germline, CDR1 is LNHDA, CDR2 SQIVND (reference sequence). The CDR3 covers 15 residues. V shed 5 bases and J 6 bases; nucleotides not matched to a gene: 5. Here the CDR3 reads CASSPWTSGINEQFF. CDR3 nucleotides: TGTGCCAGTAGTCCCTGGACTAGCGGGATCAATGAGCAGTTCTTC.

The chain recombines TRBV6-1 with TRBJ1-5; D gene ambiguous. Per germline, CDR1 MNHNS and CDR2 SASEGT. Between the trimmed V and J ends, which lost 3 bases and 5 bases, there was a span of 5 bases. This CDR3 spans 12 amino acids. CDR3 in DNA: TGTGCCAGCAGTGATTGGGATCAGCCCCAGCATTTT. Translation gives CASSDWDQPQHF.

This chain joins TRBV10-3 and TRBJ2-3; TRBD2 matches 12 bases. The CDR3 consists of 16 residues. Trimming took 0 bases from V and 4 from J; bases not matched to a gene: 2. Germline-derived CDR1 and CDR2 are ENHRY and SYGVKD. This chain's CDR3 is CAISESTSGSPDTQYF. For the CDR3, the DNA is TGTGCCATCAGTGAGTCGACTAGCGGGAGCCCAGATACGCAGTATTTT.

The chain is built from TRBV4-2 and TRBJ1-5; 7 bases map to TRBD1. CDR1 and CDR2 from the germline V gene are LGHNA and YNFKEQ. This CDR3 comprises 16 residues. The junction had 10 bases not matched to a gene; V was cut back by 1 base and J by 7 bases. CDR3 in amino acids: CASSQAGDREGQPQHF. CDR3 nucleotide sequence: TGTGCCAGCAGCCAAGCGGGCGACAGGGAGGGCCAGCCCCAGCATTTT.

This chain links TRBV12-5 with TRBJ1-2; possible D gene TRBD1, 5 bases. V dropped 6 bases and J dropped 7 bases, with 21 bases sitting between them. Germline V gene lookup returns CDR1 LGHNT and CDR2 FRNRAP. This CDR3 region has 15 residues. The CDR3 sequence is CASGRPQEALSGYTF. CDR3 sequence (DNA): TGTGCTAGTGGACGCCCACAGGAAGCACTCTCTGGCTACACCTTC.